Listed below are T cell receptor beta chains from one sample, sequenced in a study of cytomegalovirus exposure and HLA in healthy donors. Sequencing used immunoSEQ multiplex PCR; TCRdb keeps in-frame clones, though not all of them. The table lists tens of thousands of clones, 65% of them singletons. Sample: PBMCs. These receptors all come from a woman between 45 and 65 years old in good health and CMV-seropositive. Both conserved end residues are part of each CDR3. A D gene is named only where the DNA matches it firmly. The listing skips clone size in some rows; elsewhere it reads once, few, many or a size class.

size: NA; J: TRBJ2-7; D: TRBD1; V: TRBV6-1; DNA: TGTGCCAGCAGTGAAACCGGGACAGCCTCCTACGAGCAGTACTTC; CDR3: CASSETGTASYEQYF
size: NA; J: TRBJ2-5; D: NA; V: TRBV27; DNA: TGTGCCAGCAGCCACCGCGAGGGGGGGGAGACCCAGTACTTC; CDR3: CASSHREGGETQYF
size: NA; J: TRBJ1-1; D: NA; V: TRBV28; DNA: TGTGCCAGCAGTCCCCTACCCATGAACACTGAAGCTTTCTTT; CDR3: CASSPLPMNTEAFF
size: NA; J: TRBJ1-2; D: NA; V: TRBV28; DNA: TGTGCCACCAGTGAGACAGACCTAGATGGCTACACCTTC; CDR3: CATSETDLDGYTF
size: NA; J: TRBJ2-7; D: TRBD1; V: TRBV11-3; DNA: TGTGCCAGCAGCTTGTGGACACAGGGGACGTACGAGCAGTACTTC; CDR3: CASSLWTQGTYEQYF
size: NA; J: TRBJ2-4; D: NA; V: TRBV19; DNA: TGTGCCAGCAGGGGCCGCGGCCTAGCCAAAAACATTCAGTACTTC; CDR3: CASRGRGLAKNIQYF
size: once; J: TRBJ1-2; D: TRBD1; V: TRBV7-9; DNA: TGTTCCAGCAGCCCCCGGGACAGGGTTAACTATGGCTACACCTTC; CDR3: CSSSPRDRVNYGYTF
size: NA; J: TRBJ1-4; D: NA; V: TRBV7-8; DNA: TGTGCCAGCAGCAGCAACGTTGCAACTAATGAAAAACTGTTTTTT; CDR3: CASSSNVATNEKLFF
size: NA; J: TRBJ1-2; D: NA; V: TRBV29-1; DNA: TGCAGCGTTGTGGGGAGGAACTATGGCTACACCTTC; CDR3: CSVVGRNYGYTF
size: NA; J: TRBJ1-2; D: NA; V: TRBV28; DNA: TGTGCCAGCAGTCCAACCGGGTTAACAATGTATAACTATGGCTACACCTTC; CDR3: CASSPTGLTMYNYGYTF
size: NA; J: TRBJ2-7; D: NA; V: TRBV7-2; DNA: TGTGCCAGCAGCTTAGGGTGGGGGGACTCCTACGAGCAGTACTTC; CDR3: CASSLGWGDSYEQYF
size: NA; J: TRBJ2-6; D: TRBD2; V: TRBV5-1; DNA: TGCGCCAGCAGCTCGGGATTAGCGGGGGGAGGTGGGGCCAACGTCCTGACTTTC; CDR3: CASSSGLAGGGGANVLTF
size: NA; J: TRBJ2-2; D: TRBD1; V: TRBV7-8; DNA: TGTGCCAGCAGCCAGAGGACAGGGGGATTCACCGGGGAGCTGTTTTTT; CDR3: CASSQRTGGFTGELFF
size: NA; J: TRBJ1-2; D: NA; V: TRBV4-2; DNA: TGTGCCAGCAGCCAAGAGCGGGGGGCGAACTATGGCTACACCTTC; CDR3: CASSQERGANYGYTF
size: NA; J: TRBJ1-1; D: TRBD1; V: TRBV6-5; DNA: TGTGCCAGCAGTCAGCGGGACAGGGATCTCACTGAAGCTTTCTTT; CDR3: CASSQRDRDLTEAFF
size: few; J: TRBJ1-6; D: NA; V: TRBV6-1; DNA: TGTGCCGGCCATGCGGATTTTGAATCACCCCTCCACTTT; CDR3: CAGHADFESPLHF
size: NA; J: TRBJ2-1; D: NA; V: TRBV14; DNA: TGTGCCAGCAGCCAAGCAGGCCTAGGGACACTCTACAATGAGCAGTTCTTC; CDR3: CASSQAGLGTLYNEQFF
size: NA; J: TRBJ1-1; D: TRBD1; V: TRBV4-2; DNA: TGTGCCAGCAGCCAAGGATTAGGGACAGGAGAGAACACTGAAGCTTTCTTT; CDR3: CASSQGLGTGENTEAFF
size: NA; J: TRBJ2-1; D: TRBD2; V: TRBV14; DNA: TGTGCCAGCAGCCAAGACCCGGGGGGGACCTACAATGAGCAGTTCTTC; CDR3: CASSQDPGGTYNEQFF
size: few; J: TRBJ1-1; D: NA; V: TRBV7-8; DNA: TGTGCCAGCAGCTTAACAGCCCAGGTCGGCACTGAAGCTTTCTTT; CDR3: CASSLTAQVGTEAFF
size: NA; J: TRBJ2-5; D: NA; V: TRBV7-3; DNA: TGTGCCAGCAGCTCCGGTTCTCCCGGGGAGACCCAGTACTTC; CDR3: CASSSGSPGETQYF
size: NA; J: TRBJ2-7; D: NA; V: TRBV7-9; DNA: TGTGCCAGCAGCTTGGGCGGGACCTACGAGCAGTACTTC; CDR3: CASSLGGTYEQYF
size: NA; J: TRBJ2-1; D: TRBD1; V: TRBV5-4; DNA: TGTGCCAGCAGCTTGGGCGACAGGGACCATGAGCAGTTCTTC; CDR3: CASSLGDRDHEQFF
size: NA; J: TRBJ2-1; D: TRBD2; V: TRBV27; DNA: TGTGCCAGCAGTTTAGGACTAGCCCCCTACAATGAGCAGTTCTTC; CDR3: CASSLGLAPYNEQFF
size: NA; J: TRBJ1-5; D: TRBD1; V: TRBV5-6; DNA: TGTGCCAGCAGCTTCGGTCGGGGGACAGCGAGCAATCAGCCCCAGCATTTT; CDR3: CASSFGRGTASNQPQHF
size: NA; J: TRBJ1-6; D: NA; V: TRBV7-8; DNA: TGTGCCAGCAGCTTCGATAGCGAACTCCACTTT; CDR3: CASSFDSELHF
size: once; J: TRBJ1-2; D: TRBD1; V: TRBV29-1; DNA: TGCAGCGTTGAAGGGACAGGAAAGGAATGGCTTGGTGGGCCTAACTATGGCTACACCTTC; CDR3: CSVEGTGKEWLGGPNYGYTF
size: NA; J: TRBJ1-6; D: NA; V: TRBV5-6; DNA: TGTGCCAGCAGCTTGGCAAGGAGCTCCTATAATTCACCCCTCCACTTT; CDR3: CASSLARSSYNSPLHF
size: once; J: TRBJ2-3; D: NA; V: TRBV6-6; DNA: TGTGCCAGCAGTTACGAGGCGGGCCCTAGCACAGATACGCAGTATTTT; CDR3: CASSYEAGPSTDTQYF
size: NA; J: TRBJ2-5; D: NA; V: TRBV20-1; DNA: TGCAGTGCAGCCGGGGGTTTTCAGTACTTC; CDR3: CSAAGGFQYF
size: many; J: TRBJ2-7; D: NA; V: TRBV2; DNA: TGTGCCAGCAGCTTACAGCTCTCCTACGAGCAGTACTTC; CDR3: CASSLQLSYEQYF
size: NA; J: TRBJ1-1; D: TRBD1; V: TRBV13; DNA: TGTGCCAGCAGCTCCCCCGGGCAGGGGGCCACTGAAGCTTTCTTT; CDR3: CASSSPGQGATEAFF
size: NA; J: TRBJ1-1; D: NA; V: TRBV15; DNA: TGTGCCACCAGCAGAGCACGAGGGGAAGCTTTCTTT; CDR3: CATSRARGEAFF
size: few; J: TRBJ2-7; D: NA; V: TRBV7-9; DNA: TGTGCCAGCAGTTTCGTTGGAGGTCGCGAGCAGTACTTC; CDR3: CASSFVGGREQYF
size: NA; J: TRBJ2-7; D: NA; V: TRBV27; DNA: TGTGCCAGCAGTTTCGTTGGGAGCGAGCAGTACTTC; CDR3: CASSFVGSEQYF
size: NA; J: TRBJ1-2; D: NA; V: TRBV29-1; DNA: TGCAGCGTACCGACGGGGTATGGCTACACCTTC; CDR3: CSVPTGYGYTF
size: NA; J: TRBJ2-7; D: TRBD1; V: TRBV5-1; DNA: TGCGCCAGCAGCTTCCGGGACAGGGACGAGCAGTACTTC; CDR3: CASSFRDRDEQYF
size: NA; J: TRBJ2-5; D: NA; V: TRBV5-6; DNA: TGTGCCAGCAGCTTTGGTCGTTTCGGTCAAGAGACCCAGTACTTC; CDR3: CASSFGRFGQETQYF
size: NA; J: TRBJ1-1; D: TRBD1; V: TRBV9; DNA: TGTGCCAGCAGCGTAGACAGGGGGACTGAAGCTTTCTTT; CDR3: CASSVDRGTEAFF
size: NA; J: TRBJ1-1; D: NA; V: TRBV2; DNA: TGTGCCAGCAGTGAGCAGGGGAAGACTGAAGCTTTCTTT; CDR3: CASSEQGKTEAFF
size: NA; J: TRBJ1-1; D: NA; V: TRBV29-1; DNA: TGCAGCGTTAAGCCCGGACAGTTAGTTATGAACACTGAAGCTTTCTTT; CDR3: CSVKPGQLVMNTEAFF
size: NA; J: TRBJ2-7; D: NA; V: TRBV2; DNA: TGTGCCAGCAACGCAGGGGCCATTTCTGAGCAGTACTTC; CDR3: CASNAGAISEQYF
size: NA; J: TRBJ1-1; D: NA; V: TRBV2; DNA: TGTGCCAGCAGTGAGTCGGCGGGTGCTTTCTTT; CDR3: CASSESAGAFF
size: NA; J: TRBJ2-7; D: NA; V: TRBV27; DNA: TGTGCCAGCAGTTTAGTCCAGGGCCCCTACGAGCAGTACTTC; CDR3: CASSLVQGPYEQYF
size: NA; J: TRBJ2-1; D: NA; V: TRBV30; DNA: TGTGCCTGGAGCGACGCGGGTGAGCAGTTCTTC; CDR3: CAWSDAGEQFF
size: NA; J: TRBJ2-7; D: NA; V: TRBV7-9; DNA: TGTGCCAGCAGCGACAAAGGGGCGGTTAACTACGAGCAGTACTTC; CDR3: CASSDKGAVNYEQYF
size: few; J: TRBJ1-1; D: NA; V: TRBV4-1; DNA: TGCGCCAGCAGCCAAGAGAGCTGGGGAAGCGGCACTGAAGCTTTCTTT; CDR3: CASSQESWGSGTEAFF
size: NA; J: TRBJ1-2; D: NA; V: TRBV30; DNA: TGTGCCATGTCCGGGGCAGGGGAAAACTATGGCTACACCTTC; CDR3: CAMSGAGENYGYTF
size: NA; J: TRBJ1-1; D: TRBD1; V: TRBV2; DNA: TGTGCCAGCAGAACAGGGGGAACTGAAGCTTTCTTT; CDR3: CASRTGGTEAFF
size: NA; J: TRBJ2-3; D: TRBD2; V: TRBV9; DNA: TGTGCCAGCAGCGTAGAGGGGGGACTAGGATCAGATACGCAGTATTTT; CDR3: CASSVEGGLGSDTQYF
size: NA; J: TRBJ1-2; D: NA; V: TRBV29-1; DNA: TGCAGCGCCAGAGGGTGGGACACCTATGGCTACACCTTC; CDR3: CSARGWDTYGYTF
size: once; J: TRBJ2-2; D: NA; V: TRBV9; DNA: TGTGCCAGCCGCCCGACAGGGAACACCGGGGAGCTGTTTTTT; CDR3: CASRPTGNTGELFF
size: NA; J: TRBJ1-4; D: TRBD1; V: TRBV30; DNA: TGTGCCTGGAGCGGCTCCGGGACAGCCGAAAAACTGTTTTTT; CDR3: CAWSGSGTAEKLFF
size: NA; J: TRBJ2-7; D: TRBD1; V: TRBV5-4; DNA: TGTGCCAGCTCCCGGGACAGGGGTTCGGAGGAGCAGTACTTC; CDR3: CASSRDRGSEEQYF
size: NA; J: TRBJ2-7; D: NA; V: TRBV10-3; DNA: TGTGCCACCACAGATAGCTCCTACGAGCAGTACTTC; CDR3: CATTDSSYEQYF
size: NA; J: TRBJ2-3; D: TRBD2; V: TRBV11-2; DNA: TGTGCCAGCAGCTTAAGATTTCTGGCGGGGGGCTCGGATACGCAGTATTTT; CDR3: CASSLRFLAGGSDTQYF
size: NA; J: TRBJ2-3; D: NA; V: TRBV7-2; DNA: TGTGCCAGCAGCTTCTACGCGGGGACAGATACGCAGTATTTT; CDR3: CASSFYAGTDTQYF
size: NA; J: TRBJ2-7; D: NA; V: TRBV11-2; DNA: TGTGCCAGCAGCTTACTTCCGGGGGGCGCGTACGAGCAGTACTTC; CDR3: CASSLLPGGAYEQYF
size: NA; J: TRBJ2-7; D: TRBD1; V: TRBV28; DNA: TGTGCCAGCATTAACGACAGGGAAGGCTACGAGCAGTACTTC; CDR3: CASINDREGYEQYF
size: NA; J: TRBJ2-7; D: TRBD2; V: TRBV30; DNA: TGTGCCTGGAGGCTAGCGGGGGCCCTCTACGAGCAGTACTTC; CDR3: CAWRLAGALYEQYF